This T cell receptor (beta chain) was sequenced for a study of T cells expressing NK-cell markers. Study-level information: Investigators obtained TCR beta repertoires from sorted CD3+CD56+NKG2C+, CD3+CD56+NKG2C- and CD3+CD56-NKG2C+ T cells. HCMV seropositivity marked seven of the eight sequenced donors; one was seronegative. Notes on the study in general: Top CD8+ clonotypes included the dominant CD3+CD56+NKG2C+ clonotypes in several donors.

The authors generated TCR beta cDNA through 5'RACE template switching with UMIs. One entry per CDR3 protein, without DNA, is what TCRdb gives after re-calling the 5' RACE reads. Recorded for this sample: about 370,000 distinct CDR3 sequences. As concerns this clonotype: Its antigen remains unidentified.

The CDR3 totals 14 residues. CDR1 is DFQATT and CDR2 is SNEGSKA in the germline V gene (reference sequence). The V gene is TRBV20-1, the J gene TRBJ2-2; TCRdb selects TRBD1, and the lack of DNA leaves this call unchecked. This sequence was found in a woman aged 45-60 years in good health. The sequencing sample was made of blood T cells: a sorted CD56 or NKG2C T cell subset, CD4+ or CD8+ T cells, or bulk PBMC T cells (not recorded which). This chain's CDR3 is CSALGQSGTGELFF.